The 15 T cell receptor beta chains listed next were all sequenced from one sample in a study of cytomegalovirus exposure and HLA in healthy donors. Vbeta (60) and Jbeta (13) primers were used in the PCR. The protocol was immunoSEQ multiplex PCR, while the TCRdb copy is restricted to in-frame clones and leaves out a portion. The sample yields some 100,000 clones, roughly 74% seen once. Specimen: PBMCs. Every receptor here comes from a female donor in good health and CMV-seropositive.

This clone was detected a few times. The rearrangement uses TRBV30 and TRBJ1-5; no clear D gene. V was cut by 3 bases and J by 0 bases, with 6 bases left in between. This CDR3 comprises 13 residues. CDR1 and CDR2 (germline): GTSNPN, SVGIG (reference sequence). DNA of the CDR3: TGTGCCTGGAGGCAGTATAGCAATCAGCCCCAGCATTTT. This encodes CAWRQYSNQPQHF.

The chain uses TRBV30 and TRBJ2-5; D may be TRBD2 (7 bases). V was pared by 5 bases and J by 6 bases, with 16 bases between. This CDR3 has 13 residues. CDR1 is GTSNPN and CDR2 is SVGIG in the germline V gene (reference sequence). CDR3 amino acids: CAWGGAVVKTQYF. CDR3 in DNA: TGTGCCTGGGGGGGGGCCGTCGTAAAGACCCAGTACTTC.

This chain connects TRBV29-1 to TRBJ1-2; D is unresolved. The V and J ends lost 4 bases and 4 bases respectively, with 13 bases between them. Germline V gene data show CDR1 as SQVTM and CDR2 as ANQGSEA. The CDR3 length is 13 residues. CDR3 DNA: TGCAGCGTTGGCGTTTACCACGGCTATGGCTACACCTTC. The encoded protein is CSVGVYHGYGYTF.

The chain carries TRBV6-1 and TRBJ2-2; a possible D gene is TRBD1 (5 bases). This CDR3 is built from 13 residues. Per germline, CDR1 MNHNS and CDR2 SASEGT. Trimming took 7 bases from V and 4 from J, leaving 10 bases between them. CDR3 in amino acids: CASTGWSTGELFF. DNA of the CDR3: TGTGCCAGCACAGGGTGGTCCACCGGGGAGCTGTTTTTT.

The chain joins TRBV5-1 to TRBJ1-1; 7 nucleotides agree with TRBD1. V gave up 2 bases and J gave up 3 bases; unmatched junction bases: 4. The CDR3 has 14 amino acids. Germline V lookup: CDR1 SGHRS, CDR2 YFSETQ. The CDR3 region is CASSLRTGDTEAFF. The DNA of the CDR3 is TGCGCCAGCAGCTTAAGAACAGGGGACACTGAAGCTTTCTTT.

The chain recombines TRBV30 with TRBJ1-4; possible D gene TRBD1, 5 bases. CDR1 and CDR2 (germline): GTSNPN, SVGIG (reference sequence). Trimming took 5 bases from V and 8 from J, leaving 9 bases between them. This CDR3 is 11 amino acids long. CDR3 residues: CAWGAGEKLFF. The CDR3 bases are TGTGCCTGGGGGGCCGGGGAAAAACTGTTTTTT. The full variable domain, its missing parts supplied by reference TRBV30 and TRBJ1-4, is SQTIHQWPATLVQPVGSPLSLECTVEGTSNPNLYWYRQAAGRGLQLLFYSVGIGQISSEVPQNLSASRPQDRQFILSSKKLLLSDSGFYLCAWGAGEKLFFGSGTQLSVL.

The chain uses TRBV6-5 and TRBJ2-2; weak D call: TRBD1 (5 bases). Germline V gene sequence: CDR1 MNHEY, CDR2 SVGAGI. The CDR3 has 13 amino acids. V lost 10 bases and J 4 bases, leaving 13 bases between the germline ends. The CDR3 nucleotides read TGTGCCACCTCCAGGGCTGGCACCGGGGAGCTGTTTTTT. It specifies CATSRAGTGELFF.

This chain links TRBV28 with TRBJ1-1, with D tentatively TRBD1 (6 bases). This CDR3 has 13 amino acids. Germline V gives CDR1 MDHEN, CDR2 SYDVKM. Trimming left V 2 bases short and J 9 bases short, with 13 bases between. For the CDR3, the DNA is TGTGCCAGCAGTTTACCAGGGGTAGTGAAAGCTTTCTTT. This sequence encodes CASSLPGVVKAFF.

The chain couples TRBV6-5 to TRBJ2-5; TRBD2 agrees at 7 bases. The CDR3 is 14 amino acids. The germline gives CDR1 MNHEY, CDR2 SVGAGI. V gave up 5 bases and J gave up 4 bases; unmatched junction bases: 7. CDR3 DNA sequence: TGTGCCAGCAGTCATCCGGGGGGATCAGAGACCCAGTACTTC. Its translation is CASSHPGGSETQYF.

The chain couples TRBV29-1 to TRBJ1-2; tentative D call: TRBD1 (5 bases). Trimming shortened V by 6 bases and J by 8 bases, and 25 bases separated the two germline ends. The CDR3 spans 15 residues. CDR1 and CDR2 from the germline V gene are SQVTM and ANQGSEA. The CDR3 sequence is CSVPTGPGGKEGYTF. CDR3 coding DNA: TGCAGCGTCCCCACCGGCCCCGGGGGGAAAGAGGGCTACACCTTC. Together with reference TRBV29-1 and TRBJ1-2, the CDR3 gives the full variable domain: SAVISQKPSRDICQRGTSLTIQCQVDSQVTMMFWYRQQPGQSLTLIATANQGSEATYESGFVIDKFPISRPNLTFSTLTVSNMSPEDSSIYLCSVPTGPGGKEGYTFGSGTRLTVV.

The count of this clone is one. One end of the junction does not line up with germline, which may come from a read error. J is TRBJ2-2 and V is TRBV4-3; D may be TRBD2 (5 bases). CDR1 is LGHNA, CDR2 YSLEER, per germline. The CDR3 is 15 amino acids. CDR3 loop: CASNQASGVAGELFF. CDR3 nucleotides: TGCGCCAGCAACCAAGCGTCCGGGGTGGCCGGGGAGCTGTTTTTT.

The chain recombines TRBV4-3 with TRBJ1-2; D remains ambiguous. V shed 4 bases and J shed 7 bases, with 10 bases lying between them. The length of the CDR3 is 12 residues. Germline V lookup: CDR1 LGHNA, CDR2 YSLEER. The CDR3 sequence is CASSPRGGGYTF. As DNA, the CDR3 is TGCGCCAGCAGCCCTAGAGGTGGTGGCTACACCTTC.

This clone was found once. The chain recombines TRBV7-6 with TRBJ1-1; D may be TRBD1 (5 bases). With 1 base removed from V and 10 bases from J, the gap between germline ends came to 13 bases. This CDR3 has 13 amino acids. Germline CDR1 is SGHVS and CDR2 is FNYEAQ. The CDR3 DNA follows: TGTGCCAGCAGCTTAGAACGGGGGGGATCAGCTTTCTTT. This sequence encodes CASSLERGGSAFF.

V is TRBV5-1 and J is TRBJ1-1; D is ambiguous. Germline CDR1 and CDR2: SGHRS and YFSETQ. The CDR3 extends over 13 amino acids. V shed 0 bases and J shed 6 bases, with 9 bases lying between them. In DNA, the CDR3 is TGCGCCAGCAGCTTGGGGGGAGAGGCTGAAGCTTTCTTT. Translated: CASSLGGEAEAFF. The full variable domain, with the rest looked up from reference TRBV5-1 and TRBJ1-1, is KAGVTQTPRYLIKTRGQQVTLSCSPISGHRSVSWYQQTPGQGLQFLFEYFSETQRNKGNFPGRFSGRQFSNSRSEMNVSTLELGDSALYLCASSLGGEAEAFFGQGTRLTVV.

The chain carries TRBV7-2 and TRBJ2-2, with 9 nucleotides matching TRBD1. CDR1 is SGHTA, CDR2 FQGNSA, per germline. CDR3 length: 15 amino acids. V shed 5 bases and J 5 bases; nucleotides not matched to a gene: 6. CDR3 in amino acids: CASSPRTGVTGELFF. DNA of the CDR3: TGTGCCAGCAGCCCCCGGACAGGGGTTACCGGGGAGCTGTTTTTT. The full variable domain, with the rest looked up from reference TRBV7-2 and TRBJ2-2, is GAGVSQSPSNKVTEKGKDVELRCDPISGHTALYWYRQSLGQGLEFLIYFQGNSAPDKSGLPSDRFSAERTGGSVSTLTIQRTQQEDSAVYLCASSPRTGVTGELFFGEGSRLTVL.